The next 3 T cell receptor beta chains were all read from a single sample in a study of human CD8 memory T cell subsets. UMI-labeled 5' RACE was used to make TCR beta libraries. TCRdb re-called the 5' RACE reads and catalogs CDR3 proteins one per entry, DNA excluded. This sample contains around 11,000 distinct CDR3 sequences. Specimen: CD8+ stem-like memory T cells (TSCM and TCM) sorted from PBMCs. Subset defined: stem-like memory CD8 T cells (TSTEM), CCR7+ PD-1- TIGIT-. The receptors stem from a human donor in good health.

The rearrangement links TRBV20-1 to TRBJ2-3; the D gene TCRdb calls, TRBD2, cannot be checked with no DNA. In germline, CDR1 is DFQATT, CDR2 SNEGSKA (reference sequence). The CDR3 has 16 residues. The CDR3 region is CSARGLAEDYTDTQYF.

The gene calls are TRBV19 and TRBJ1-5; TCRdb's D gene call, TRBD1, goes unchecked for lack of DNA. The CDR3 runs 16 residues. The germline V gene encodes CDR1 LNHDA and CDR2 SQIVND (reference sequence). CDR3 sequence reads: CASISTRTGGDQPQHF.

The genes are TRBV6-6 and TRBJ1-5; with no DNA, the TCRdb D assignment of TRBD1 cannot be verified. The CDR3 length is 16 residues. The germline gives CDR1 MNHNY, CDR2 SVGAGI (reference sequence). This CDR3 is CASSYRTGGGNQPQHF.